Given below is one T cell receptor (beta chain) in context. Germline V gene data show CDR1 as MNHEY and CDR2 as SMNVEV (reference sequence). CDR3 length equals 15 residues. Trimming pared 10 bases from V and 3 bases from J, leaving 21 bases between. This entry comes from a study of blood T cell repertoires in COVID-19. About the research overall: Acute-phase and convalescent COVID-19 samples originated in the United States, Italy and Spain. Sources were T cells, B-cell-depleted T cells, or PBMCs; the material itself was cDNA or gDNA.

Original handling: Nucleated cell number was recorded as an estimate derived from reference gene primer amplification. The protocol was immunoSEQ multiplex PCR, while the TCRdb copy is restricted to in-frame clones and leaves out a portion. V, J and clone size are taken as reported in that table, and D and trimming were inferred from the DNA itself. The table includes 200,000 or so clones, less than 90% detected once. The sequence came from a woman aged 55-70 years who had recovered from COVID-19. The source material was peripheral blood. The V gene is TRBV27, the J gene TRBJ1-1; TRBD1 might be the D (6 bases). CDR3 sequence (DNA): TGTGCCACCTCTGCGAGGGGGGGCGGGTACACTGAAGCTTTCTTT. Residues: CATSARGGGYTEAFF.